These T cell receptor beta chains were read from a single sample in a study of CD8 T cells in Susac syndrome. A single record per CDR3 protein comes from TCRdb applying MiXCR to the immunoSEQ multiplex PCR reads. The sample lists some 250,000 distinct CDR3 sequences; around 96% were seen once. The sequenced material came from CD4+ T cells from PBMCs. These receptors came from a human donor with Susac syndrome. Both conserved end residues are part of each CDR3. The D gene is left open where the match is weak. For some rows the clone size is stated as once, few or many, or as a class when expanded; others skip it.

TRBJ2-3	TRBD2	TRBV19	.	CASSISQREVQDTQYF	TGTGCCAGTAGTATTTCCCAGCGGGAGGTCCAAGATACGCAGTATTTT
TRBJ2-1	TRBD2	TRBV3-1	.	CASSQLAGFYNEQFF	TGTGCCAGCAGCCAACTAGCGGGGTTCTACAATGAGCAGTTCTTC
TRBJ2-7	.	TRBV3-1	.	CASSQDHVYEQYF	TGTGCCAGCAGCCAAGATCACGTCTACGAGCAGTACTTC
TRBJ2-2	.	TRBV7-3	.	CASSRSRNTGELFF	TGTGCCAGCAGCCGGAGCAGGAACACCGGGGAGCTGTTTTTT
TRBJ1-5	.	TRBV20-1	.	CSARGAGQPQHF	TGCAGTGCTAGAGGGGCTGGTCAGCCCCAGCATTTT
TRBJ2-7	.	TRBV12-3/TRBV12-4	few	CASSSGRSYEQYF	TGTGCCAGCAGTTCCGGGCGGTCCTACGAGCAGTACTTC
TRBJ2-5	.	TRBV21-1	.	CASSKTRDRAHETQYF	TGTGCCAGCAGCAAAACCCGGGACAGGGCCCACGAGACCCAGTACTTC
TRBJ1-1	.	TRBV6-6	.	CASVEVTSEAFF	TGTGCCAGCGTCGAGGTTACCTCTGAAGCTTTCTTT
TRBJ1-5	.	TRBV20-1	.	CSAGRDFNQPQHF	TGCAGTGCTGGCCGGGACTTCAATCAGCCCCAGCATTTT
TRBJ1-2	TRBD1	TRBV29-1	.	CSVGAGTGGYGYTF	TGCAGCGTTGGAGCCGGGACAGGGGGCTATGGCTACACCTTC
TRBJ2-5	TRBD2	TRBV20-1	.	CSAPAGGIHETQYF	TGCAGTGCTCCTGCGGGGGGGATTCACGAGACCCAGTACTTC
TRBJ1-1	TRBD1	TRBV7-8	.	CASSFRDSYTEAFF	TGTGCCAGCAGCTTCCGGGACAGTTACACTGAAGCTTTCTTT
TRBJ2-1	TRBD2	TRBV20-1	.	CSASQAGGVREQFF	TGCAGTGCTAGTCAAGCGGGAGGGGTGAGGGAGCAGTTCTTC
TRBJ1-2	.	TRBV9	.	CASSVDQSSGYTF	TGTGCCAGCAGCGTAGATCAAAGCTCTGGCTACACCTTC
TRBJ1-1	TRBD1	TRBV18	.	CASSPTGENTEAFF	TGTGCCAGCTCACCCACAGGGGAGAACACTGAAGCTTTCTTT
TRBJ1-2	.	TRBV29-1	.	CSVEGQTNYGYTF	TGCAGCGTTGAAGGACAGACTAACTATGGCTACACCTTC
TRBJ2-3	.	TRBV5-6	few	CASSLAGSTDTQYF	TGTGCCAGCAGTCTGGCGGGATCCACAGATACGCAGTATTTT
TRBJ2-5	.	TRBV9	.	CASSVGRQETQYF	TGTGCCAGCAGCGTGGGCCGCCAAGAGACCCAGTACTTC
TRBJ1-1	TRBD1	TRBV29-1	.	CSASGQGDTEAFF	TGCAGCGCTTCGGGACAGGGAGACACTGAAGCTTTCTTT
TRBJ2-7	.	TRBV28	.	CASSFPDRTYEQYF	TGTGCCAGCAGTTTCCCGGACAGAACCTACGAGCAGTACTTC
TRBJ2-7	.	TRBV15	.	CATSRDPGALGEQYF	TGTGCCACCAGCAGAGACCCAGGGGCGTTAGGCGAGCAGTACTTC
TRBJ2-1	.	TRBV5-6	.	CASSSLDHAYNEQFF	TGTGCCAGCAGCTCACTCGACCATGCCTACAATGAGCAGTTCTTC
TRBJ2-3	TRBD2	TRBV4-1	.	CASSQDRRAGGPGTDTQYF	TGCGCCAGCAGCCAAGATCGTCGAGCGGGAGGGCCCGGCACAGATACGCAGTATTTT
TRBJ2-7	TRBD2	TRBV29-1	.	CSVAIRLAGPTYEQYF	TGCAGCGTTGCCATCCGCCTAGCGGGCCCAACCTACGAGCAGTACTTC